The T cell receptor (beta chain) described here comes from a study of cytomegalovirus exposure and HLA in healthy donors. Study-level findings and limits: Altogether, 164 TCR beta chains were recorded as cytomegalovirus-associated. As a later analysis showed, several of the most significant clusters appeared to be linked to common viral pathogens.

The germline V gene has CDR1 SNHLY and CDR2 FYNNEI. This CDR3 contains 17 residues. Trimming removed 4 bases from V and 0 bases from J; junction bases left unmatched: 8. A remark on this clone: Its antigen remains unidentified.

The PCR employed 60 Vbeta primers together with 13 Jbeta primers. Original processing notes: Later, an analysis found 80 million or so unique TCR beta chains, and about 10 million of these were shared. Clones were sequenced by immunoSEQ multiplex PCR, and TCRdb holds only the in-frame ones, with some missing. V, J and clone size were drawn from that table, and D and trimming were deduced from the DNA. Recorded here are under 95,000 clones; the top ten clones represent 3% to 4.5%. The chain joins TRBV2 to TRBJ2-7; 11 bases fit TRBD2. The sequenced sample consisted of PBMCs. This clonotype was obtained from a man aged 18 to 30 in good health and CMV-seropositive. The CDR3 sequence: CASSVWASGGISYEQYF. Here the CDR3 DNA reads TGTGCCAGCAGTGTATGGGCTAGCGGGGGGATCTCCTACGAGCAGTACTTC. The full variable domain, with the rest looked up from reference TRBV2 and TRBJ2-7, is EPEVTQTPSHQVTQMGQEVILRCVPISNHLYFYWYRQILGQKVEFLVSFYNNEISEKSEIFDDQFSVERPDGSNFTLKIRSTKLEDSAMYFCASSVWASGGISYEQYFGPGTRLTVT.